The 27 T cell receptor beta chains below all came from one sample that was sequenced in a study of post-analysis software for immune sequencing data. Whole-study findings and limits: With TRBV5-6, TRBV5-1 and TRBV20-1 included, a handful of TRBV segments were more frequent in patients than in controls.

Prepared libraries of TCR beta cDNA carried unique molecular identifiers. Via MiXCR, TCRdb re-called the PCR reads, giving one row per CDR3 protein. The sample includes some 700,000 distinct CDR3 sequences, 59% of them seen just once. No cognate antigen is known for these TCRs. The source material was blood. Every receptor here comes from a girl aged 2-10 years with multiple sclerosis.

The chain employs TRBV5-1 and TRBJ1-2, with D uncertain. The CDR3 contains 14 residues. With 4 bases removed from V and 4 bases from J, the gap between germline ends came to 14 bases. Germline CDR1 reads SGHRS; CDR2 reads YFSETQ. This CDR3 is CASSLTPASYGYTF. The DNA for the CDR3 is TGCGCCAGCAGCCTGACTCCAGCAAGCTATGGCTACACCTTC.

V gene TRBV7-2 combines with J gene TRBJ2-7; TRBD2 matches 8 bases. The CDR3 runs 15 residues. Germline values: CDR1 SGHTA, CDR2 FQGNSA. The trim removed 6 bases at V and 1 base at J, leaving 8 bases unmatched. CDR3 protein: CASRAGGGPSYEQYF. The DNA for the CDR3 is TGTGCCAGCAGGGCGGGGGGCGGACCTTCCTACGAGCAGTACTTC.

The chain couples TRBV2 to TRBJ1-2, with no clear D. Germline assignment: CDR1 SNHLY and CDR2 FYNNEI. Deletions cut 5 bases from V and 2 bases from J, with 24 bases between. The CDR3 sequence is 18 residues long. CDR3 protein: CASSFGDRSGGGNYGYTF. CDR3 DNA sequence: TGTGCCAGCAGTTTCGGGGATCGTTCGGGAGGAGGGAACTATGGCTACACCTTC.

This rearrangement joins TRBV10-3 to TRBJ2-3, with D hard to call. The CDR3 extends over 14 amino acids. The V gene's germline CDR1 is ENHRY and CDR2 SYGVKD. Between the trimmed V and J ends, which lost 5 bases and 4 bases, there was a span of 13 bases. DNA of the CDR3: TGTGCCATCAGTCCTACCCAGATAGCAGATACGCAGTATTTT. It yields the protein CAISPTQIADTQYF.

V and J are TRBV21-1 and TRBJ1-2; TRBD1, the table's D call, was not compared with the DNA. TRBV21-1 is tagged as a pseudogene. The CDR3 length is 12 residues. The CDR3: CASTRTEDGYTF. The CDR3 DNA reads as TGTGCCAGCACAAGGACAGAGGATGGCTACACCTTC.

The V call is TRBV10-3, the J call TRBJ2-5, with 7 bases matching TRBD2. CDR1 ENHRY and CDR2 SYGVKD come from the germline V gene. With V trimmed by 8 bases and J by 5 bases, 8 bases remained unmatched. The CDR3 contains 13 residues. CDR3 region: CAIRGGAKETQYF. The CDR3 DNA reads as TGTGCCATCCGCGGGGGAGCCAAGGAGACCCAGTACTTC.

This chain uses TRBV7-2 with TRBJ2-3; 10 bases are shared with TRBD2. With 2 bases clipped from V and 2 bases from J, the junction kept 7 bases outside the gene matches. This CDR3 comprises 17 residues. Germline CDR1 SGHTA, CDR2 FQGNSA. The CDR3 protein is CASSLYGSGGFTDTQYF. Here the CDR3 DNA reads TGTGCCAGCAGCTTATACGGTAGCGGGGGGTTCACAGATACGCAGTATTTT. The full variable domain, rest sourced from reference TRBV7-2 and TRBJ2-3, is GAGVSQSPSNKVTEKGKDVELRCDPISGHTALYWYRQSLGQGLEFLIYFQGNSAPDKSGLPSDRFSAERTGGSVSTLTIQRTQQEDSAVYLCASSLYGSGGFTDTQYFGPGTRLTVL.

The rearrangement links TRBV10-3 to TRBJ1-1; D is undetermined. The CDR3 covers 13 residues. Germline V gives CDR1 ENHRY, CDR2 SYGVKD. The V gene lost 6 bases and the J gene lost 1 base, with 9 bases spanning the gap. The CDR3 nucleotides read TGTGCCATCAGCCAGCCAGGGAACACTGAAGCTTTCTTT. It yields the protein CAISQPGNTEAFF.

This chain links TRBV5-8 with TRBJ2-7; 7 nucleotides match TRBD2. Germline V lookup: CDR1 SGHTS, CDR2 YDEGEE. This CDR3 spans 16 amino acids. Germline trimming cut 4 bases from V and 3 bases from J; bases unmatched to any gene: 13. The CDR3 region is CASSGRTRSPLYEQYF. CDR3 sequence (DNA): TGTGCCAGCAGCGGGAGGACTAGATCGCCCCTCTACGAGCAGTACTTC.

The chain recombines TRBV12-3 or TRBV12-4 with TRBJ2-1; D possibly corresponds to TRBD2 (7 bases). The CDR3 length is 16 residues. V lost 3 bases, J lost 7 bases, and 19 bases lay in between. CDR3 sequence reads: CASSFVVGGAWNEQFF. In DNA form, the CDR3 reads TGTGCCAGCAGTTTTGTGGTGGGGGGGGCGTGGAATGAGCAGTTCTTC.

V gene TRBV20-1 combines with J gene TRBJ2-7; TRBD1 matches at 9 bases. The germline gives CDR1 DFQATT, CDR2 SNEGSKA (reference sequence). The CDR3 totals 13 residues. The junction had 8 bases not matched to a gene; V was cut back by 6 bases and J by 5 bases. The CDR3 DNA sequence: TGCAGTGCGGAGCAGGACAGGGGCAACGAGCAGTACTTC. This gives the protein CSAEQDRGNEQYF.

Comments on this clonotype: A junction boundary mismatches the germline segment, possibly from a read error. The chain couples TRBV5-5 to TRBJ1-4; no firm D call. CDR3 length: 15 amino acids. Germline V gene data show CDR1 as SGHKS and CDR2 as YYEKEE (reference sequence). DNA for the CDR3: TGTGCCGGCAGCGCCTCGCCTACAACTAATGAAAAACTGTTTTTT. It translates to CAGSASPTTNEKLFF.

This clonotype was found a few times. The gene calls are TRBV20-1 and TRBJ2-7, with D perhaps matching TRBD2 (5 bases). Trimming removed 2 bases at V and 1 base at J, with 9 bases between. The length of the CDR3 is 13 residues. Germline assignment: CDR1 DFQATT and CDR2 SNEGSKA (reference sequence). The CDR3 DNA reads TGCAGTGCTAGAAGGGAGAGTTCCTACGAGCAGTACTTC. Amino acids: CSARRESSYEQYF.

In this sample, this clonotype turned up once. J is TRBJ1-1 and V is TRBV7-3; D is uncertain. The CDR3 spans 17 residues. CDR1 and CDR2 (germline): SGHTA, FQGTGA. V lost 7 bases and J lost 3, with 24 bases in between. The CDR3 DNA sequence: TGTGCCAGCACCTCCATGGGTGATTCCGACGGAGACACTGAAGCTTTCTTT. It yields the protein CASTSMGDSDGDTEAFF.

V is TRBV7-2 and J is TRBJ2-3; tentatively, D is TRBD1 or TRBD2 (5 bases each). The CDR3 contains 16 residues. V was clipped by 5 bases and J by 6 bases, with 21 bases between them. The germline gives CDR1 SGHTA, CDR2 FQGNSA. The DNA for the CDR3 is TGTGCCAGCAGCCTGGGGACCGGGTCCCAGGTCGATACGCAGTATTTT. Its protein product is CASSLGTGSQVDTQYF.

A single count supports this clonotype. The chain employs TRBV6-6 and TRBJ2-7, with D unclear. The J call is uncertain, as TRBJ2-5 better fits the DNA end. From germline, CDR1 is MNHNY and CDR2 SVGAGI (reference sequence). This CDR3 is 12 amino acids long. The CDR3 loop is CASGLSWETQYF. In nucleotides, the CDR3 is TGTGCCAGCGGCCTGTCATGGGAGACCCAGTACTTC.

The rearrangement joins TRBV9 to TRBJ2-7; D unresolved. This CDR3 contains 14 residues. The V end lost 3 bases, the J end lost 0 bases, and 10 bases lay between the germline ends. CDR1 and CDR2 (germline): SGDLS, YYNGEE. CDR3 coding DNA: TGTGCCAGCAGCGGGATTCCCGGCTCCTACGAGCAGTACTTC. Translation: CASSGIPGSYEQYF.

This chain connects TRBV7-9 to TRBJ1-4; D not certain. Trimming shortened V by 5 bases and J by 1 base, and 14 bases separated the two germline ends. In germline, CDR1 is SEHNR, CDR2 FQNEAQ (reference sequence). The CDR3 has 16 amino acids. CDR3 nucleotide sequence: TGTGCCAGCAGCCCCCCGGCGGGCAGAACTAATGAAAAACTGTTTTTT. Amino acid sequence: CASSPPAGRTNEKLFF.

This clonotype occurred a few times. The chain has TRBV12-3 or TRBV12-4 and TRBJ2-7; tentative D call: TRBD2 (6 bases). The CDR3 covers 13 residues. Trimming stripped 4 bases from V and 1 base from J, with 8 bases between. CDR3 DNA: TGTGCCAGCAGTTCGGGGGATTCCTACGAGCAGTACTTC. Amino acid sequence: CASSSGDSYEQYF.

To note about this clonotype: At one boundary the junction diverges from the germline segment, which might be a read error. V usage is TRBV6-1 and J usage is TRBJ2-5; D may correspond to TRBD1 or TRBD2 (5 bases each). Judging by the DNA end, TRBJ2-7 fits better; the J call may be wrong. Germline-derived CDR1 and CDR2 are MNHNS and SASEGT. The CDR3 is made up of 14 amino acids. The chain's CDR3 is CASSEVGVRGEQYF. The CDR3 DNA is TGTGCCAGCAGCGAAGTGGGGGTCCGAGGCGAGCAGTACTTC.

J is TRBJ2-1 and V is TRBV27; weak D call: TRBD2 (6 bases). CDR3 length equals 15 residues. Trimming pared 2 bases from V and 1 base from J, leaving 9 bases between. CDR1 is MNHEY and CDR2 is SMNVEV in the germline V gene (reference sequence). The CDR3 is CASSLEGRSYNEQFF. CDR3 in DNA: TGTGCCAGCAGTTTAGAGGGGAGGTCCTACAATGAGCAGTTCTTC.

This clonotype was detected once. This chain uses TRBV20-1 with TRBJ1-2; 9 bases are a match to TRBD1. From germline, CDR1 is DFQATT and CDR2 SNEGSKA (reference sequence). The CDR3 is made up of 15 amino acids. The junction had 6 bases not matched to a gene; V was cut back by 0 bases and J by 4 bases. This chain's CDR3 is CSARDKDRGPYGYTF. In DNA form, the CDR3 reads TGCAGTGCTAGAGATAAGGACAGGGGTCCCTATGGCTACACCTTC.

This clonotype turned up a few times. The rearrangement joins TRBV29-1 to TRBJ1-2; maybe TRBD1 (5 bases). CDR1 and CDR2 (germline): SQVTM, ANQGSEA. The CDR3 is 16 amino acids. Trimming stripped 4 bases from V and 5 bases from J, with 23 bases between. The CDR3 loop reads CSVGEGLKEQGYGYTF. CDR3 nucleotide sequence: TGCAGCGTTGGAGAGGGGTTGAAGGAGCAGGGTTATGGCTACACCTTC.

The chain has TRBV15 and TRBJ2-5, with D perhaps matching TRBD2 (6 bases). Germline V gives CDR1 LNHNV, CDR2 YYDKDF (reference sequence). Trimming took 5 bases from V and 5 from J, leaving 15 bases between them. This CDR3 has 14 residues. This CDR3 is CATSRTGTGETQYF. The CDR3 DNA sequence: TGTGCCACCAGCCGGACCGGGACTGGGGAGACCCAGTACTTC.

This clonotype has a handful of counts. V is TRBV9 and J is TRBJ2-1, with D possibly being TRBD2 (5 bases). The CDR3 runs 12 residues. Germline V lookup: CDR1 SGDLS, CDR2 YYNGEE. Trimming stripped 0 bases from V and 7 bases from J, with 5 bases between. CDR3 sequence (DNA): TGTGCCAGCAGCGTAGCGGGGAATGAGCAGTTCTTC. It codes for CASSVAGNEQFF.

This clonotype was detected only a few times. This rearrangement joins TRBV3-1 to TRBJ1-1, with 7 bases lining up with TRBD1. Germline CDR1 reads LGHDT; CDR2 reads YNNKEL (reference sequence). This CDR3 is 14 amino acids long. The ends lost 0 bases at V and 11 bases at J; junction bases unmatched: 9. The DNA of the CDR3 is TGTGCCAGCAGCCAAGAATGGGACAGCGCATGGGCTTTCTTT. This translates into CASSQEWDSAWAFF.

This sequence joins TRBV7-9 and TRBJ2-3, with D uncertain. From germline, CDR1 is SEHNR and CDR2 FQNEAQ (reference sequence). The germline V and J ends were trimmed by 6 bases and 9 bases, with 16 bases remaining between them. The CDR3 sequence is 13 residues long. The DNA of the CDR3 is TGTGCCAGCAGATTAAATACCGAACGAACGCAGTATTTT. As protein: CASRLNTERTQYF.